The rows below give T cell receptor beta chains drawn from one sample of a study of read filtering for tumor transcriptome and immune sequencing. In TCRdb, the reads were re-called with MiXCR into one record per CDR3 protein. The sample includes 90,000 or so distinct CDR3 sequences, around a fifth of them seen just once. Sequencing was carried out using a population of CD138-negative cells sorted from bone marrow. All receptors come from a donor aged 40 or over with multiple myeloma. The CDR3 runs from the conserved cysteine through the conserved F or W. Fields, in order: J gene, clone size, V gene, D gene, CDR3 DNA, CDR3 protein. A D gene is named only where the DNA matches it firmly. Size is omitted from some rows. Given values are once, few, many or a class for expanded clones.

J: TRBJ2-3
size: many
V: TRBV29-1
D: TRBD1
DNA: TGCAGCGTTGCACCGGGACAGACCCTCACAGATACGCAGTATTTT
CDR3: CSVAPGQTLTDTQYF

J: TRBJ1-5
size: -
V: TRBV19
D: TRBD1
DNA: TGTGCCAGTAAATTAGGGGACAGCCTACCGGGTCAGCCCCAGCATTTT
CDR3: CASKLGDSLPGQPQHF

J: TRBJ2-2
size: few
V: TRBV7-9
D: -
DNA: TGTGCCAGCAGCTCGATTACAGGAACCGGGGAGCTGTTTTTT
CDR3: CASSSITGTGELFF

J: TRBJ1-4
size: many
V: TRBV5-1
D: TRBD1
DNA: TGCGCCAGCAGCGAGGGACAGACAACTAATGAAAAACTGTTTTTT
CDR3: CASSEGQTTNEKLFF

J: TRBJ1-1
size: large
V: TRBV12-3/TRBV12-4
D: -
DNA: TGTGCCAGCAGTCCGAACACTGAAGCTTTCTTT
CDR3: CASSPNTEAFF

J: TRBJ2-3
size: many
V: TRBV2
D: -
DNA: TGTGCCAGCAGGCAGTGGGGGGATACGCAGTATTTT
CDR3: CASRQWGDTQYF

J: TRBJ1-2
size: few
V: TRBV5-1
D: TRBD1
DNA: TGCGCCAGCAGCTGGGGGACAGCCTATGGCTACACCTTC
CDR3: CASSWGTAYGYTF

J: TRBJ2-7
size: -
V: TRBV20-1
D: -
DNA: TGCAGTGCTAGAGCACCAGCGGCTTACGAGCAGTACTTC
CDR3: CSARAPAAYEQYF

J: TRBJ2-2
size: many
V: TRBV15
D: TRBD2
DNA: TGTGCCACCAGCAGAGGACCGGGGGGTATAACCGGGGAGCTGTTTTTT
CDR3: CATSRGPGGITGELFF

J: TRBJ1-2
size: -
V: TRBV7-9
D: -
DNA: TGTGCCTTCTCCGAGGGACCGCTTTTAACCTTC
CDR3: CAFSEGPLLTF

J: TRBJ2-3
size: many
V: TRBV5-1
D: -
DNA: TGCGCCAGCAGCTTCCATAGGGATACGCAGTATTTT
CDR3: CASSFHRDTQYF

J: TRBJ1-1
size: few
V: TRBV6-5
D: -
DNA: TGTGCCAGCAGTTCCGCACGGGGGCTGAACACTGAAGCTTTCTTT
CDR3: CASSSARGLNTEAFF

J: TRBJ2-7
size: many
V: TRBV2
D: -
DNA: TGTGCCAGCAGTGAAATAGTCGGGGATTACGAGCAGTACTTC
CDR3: CASSEIVGDYEQYF

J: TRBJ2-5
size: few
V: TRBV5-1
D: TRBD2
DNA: TGCGCCAGCAGCTTTGCGGGGGAAGAGACCCAGTACTTC
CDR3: CASSFAGEETQYF

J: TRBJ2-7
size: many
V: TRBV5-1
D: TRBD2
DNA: TGCGCCAGCAGCACCCTAGCGGGGGCTTACGAGCAGTACTTC
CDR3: CASSTLAGAYEQYF

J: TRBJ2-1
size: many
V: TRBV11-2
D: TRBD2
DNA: TGTGCCAGCAGCTTTTTAGCGGGGGGCCCCTACAATGAGCAGTTCTTC
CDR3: CASSFLAGGPYNEQFF

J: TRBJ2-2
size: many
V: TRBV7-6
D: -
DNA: TGTGCCAGCAGCTTGGGGGTTGGTTTAGCCGGGGAGCTGTTTTTT
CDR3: CASSLGVGLAGELFF

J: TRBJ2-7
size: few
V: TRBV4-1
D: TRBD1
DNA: TGCGCCAGCAGCCAAGATCCGACAGGGGCCCGGGAGCAGTACTTC
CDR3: CASSQDPTGAREQYF

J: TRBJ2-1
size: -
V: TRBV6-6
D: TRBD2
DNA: TGTGACAGCATACTAGCGGGGGGCCCGGATGAGCAGTTCTTC
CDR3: CDSILAGGPDEQFF

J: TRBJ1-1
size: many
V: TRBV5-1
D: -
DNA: TGCGCCAGCAGCTTGGATACGTGGGGCACTGAAGCTTTCTTT
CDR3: CASSLDTWGTEAFF

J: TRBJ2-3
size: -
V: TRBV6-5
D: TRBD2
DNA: TGTGCGATCAAGCGGGGGGTCACAGATACGGAGTATTTT
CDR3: CAIKRGVTDTEYF

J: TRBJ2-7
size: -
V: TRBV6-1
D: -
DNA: TGTGCCAGCAGTGAAGCCCCTATAGAGGTCCTCTCCTACGAGCAGTACTTC
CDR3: CASSEAPIEVLSYEQYF

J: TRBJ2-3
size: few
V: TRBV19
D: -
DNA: TGTGCCAGTAGTATGGAAAGGGGCTCTACAGATACGCAGTATTTT
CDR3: CASSMERGSTDTQYF

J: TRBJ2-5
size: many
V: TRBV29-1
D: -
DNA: TGCAGCGGGGGAGGCTATCAAGAGACCCAGTACTTC
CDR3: CSGGGYQETQYF

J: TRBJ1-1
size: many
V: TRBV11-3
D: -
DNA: TGTGCCAGCAGCTCGGGGTTGGGGACTGAAGCTTTCTTT
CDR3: CASSSGLGTEAFF

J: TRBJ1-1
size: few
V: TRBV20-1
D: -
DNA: TGCAGTGCTAGCCGAAAGAACACTGAAGCTTTCTTT
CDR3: CSASRKNTEAFF

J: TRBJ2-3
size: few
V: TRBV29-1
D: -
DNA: TGCAGCTACCGGGACGGGGAATCAGATACGCAGTATTTT
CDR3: CSYRDGESDTQYF

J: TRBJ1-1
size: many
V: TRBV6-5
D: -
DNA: TGTGCCAGCAGTTACGGGCGGGTGAACACTGAAGCTTTCTTT
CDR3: CASSYGRVNTEAFF

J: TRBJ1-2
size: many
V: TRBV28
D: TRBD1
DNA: TGTGCCAGCAGTTTGGGACAGGGGTATGGCTACACCTTC
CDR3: CASSLGQGYGYTF

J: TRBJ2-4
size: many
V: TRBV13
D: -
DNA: TGTGCCAGCAGCTTAGGAGACGGACGAGATCAGTACTTC
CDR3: CASSLGDGRDQYF

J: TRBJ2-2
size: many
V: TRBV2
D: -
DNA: TGTGCCAGCACAGGTTACAGCGGGGAGCTGTTTTTT
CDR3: CASTGYSGELFF

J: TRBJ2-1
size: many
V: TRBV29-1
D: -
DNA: TGCAGCGTTGAAGGGACCACCAAGGCCCATGAGCAGTTCTTC
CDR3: CSVEGTTKAHEQFF

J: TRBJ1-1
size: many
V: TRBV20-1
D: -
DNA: TGCAGTGCTCGGGACCCTTCTACTGAAGCTTTCTTT
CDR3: CSARDPSTEAFF

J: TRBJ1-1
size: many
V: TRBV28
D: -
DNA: TGTGCCAGCACCCCCCAGGGCGGACCCGGGTCTGGAGAAGCTTTCTTT
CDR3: CASTPQGGPGSGEAFF

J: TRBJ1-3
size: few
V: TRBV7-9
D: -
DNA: TGTGCCAGCACCGTAGGCCCTGGAAACACCATATATTTT
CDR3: CASTVGPGNTIYF

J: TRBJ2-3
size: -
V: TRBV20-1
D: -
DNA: TGCAGTGTCCTCGGGGGTACGCAGTATTTT
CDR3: CSVLGGTQYF

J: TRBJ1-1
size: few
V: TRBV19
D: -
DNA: TGTGCCAGTAGTAGAGCTCGGCAGGACGACGGCAAGGCTTTCTTT
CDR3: CASSRARQDDGKAFF

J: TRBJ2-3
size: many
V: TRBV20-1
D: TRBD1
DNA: TGCAGTGCTACCGACAGGGGGCGAAGCACAGGTACGCAGTATTTT
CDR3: CSATDRGRSTGTQYF

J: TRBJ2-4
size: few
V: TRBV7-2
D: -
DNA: TGTGCCAGCAGTCAGTCAGCCCTGGGGGACATTCAGTACTTC
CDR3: CASSQSALGDIQYF